A single sample is the source of the 5 T cell receptor beta chains below, sequenced in a study of blood T cell repertoires in COVID-19. The method was immunoSEQ multiplex PCR; TCRdb's version includes in-frame clones alone and lacks a portion of them. The profile shows over 450,000 clones, 89% of them singletons. Sample: peripheral blood. These receptors were taken from a man aged 18 to 29 with COVID-19, enrolled during active disease.

V usage is TRBV2 and J usage is TRBJ1-5; D is undetermined. The germline V gene has CDR1 SNHLY and CDR2 FYNNEI. The ends were cut back, 5 bases at V and 3 bases at J, with 14 bases in the middle. This CDR3 has 15 amino acids. The DNA for the CDR3 is TGTGCCAGCAGTACCCTTAGCGGGGACAATCAGCCCCAGCATTTT. Translating gives CASSTLSGDNQPQHF.

The chain joins TRBV19 to TRBJ2-1; TRBD2 aligns across 10 bases. Germline lookup yields CDR1 LNHDA and CDR2 SQIVND (reference sequence). Germline trimming cut 5 bases from V and 3 bases from J; bases unmatched to any gene: 4. The length of the CDR3 is 15 residues. The DNA for the CDR3 is TGTGCCAGTAGTGCGGGACTAGCGTTCTACAATGAGCAGTTCTTC. Translation: CASSAGLAFYNEQFF.

This chain joins TRBV5-6 and TRBJ2-1; tentative D call: TRBD2 (7 bases). The CDR3 is 18 amino acids. V was cut by 0 bases and J by 2 bases, with 18 bases left in between. The V gene's germline CDR1 is SGHDT and CDR2 YYEEEE. CDR3 sequence reads: CASSLGGGSLAAYNEQFF. The CDR3 DNA reads as TGTGCCAGCAGCTTGGGAGGGGGGAGTCTAGCGGCCTACAATGAGCAGTTCTTC.

The chain employs TRBV2 and TRBJ2-5, with 7 bases lining up with TRBD1. CDR1 is SNHLY, CDR2 FYNNEI, per germline. The CDR3 covers 15 residues. Trimming cost V 6 bases and J 5 bases; bases outside gene matches: 12. Here the CDR3 DNA reads TGTGCCAGCAGAGCGGACAGGTCTCGGTTGGAGACCCAGTACTTC. Amino acids: CASRADRSRLETQYF. The full variable domain, rest sourced from reference TRBV2 and TRBJ2-5, is EPEVTQTPSHQVTQMGQEVILRCVPISNHLYFYWYRQILGQKVEFLVSFYNNEISEKSEIFDDQFSVERPDGSNFTLKIRSTKLEDSAMYFCASRADRSRLETQYFGPGTRLLVL.

The CDR3 bases are TGTGCCAGCAGCCCCCAGGGGCTAGAGACCCAGTACTTC. As protein: CASSPQGLETQYF. The chain is built from TRBV5-4 and TRBJ2-5, with a possible D match to TRBD1 (6 bases). Deletions cut 4 bases from V and 4 bases from J, with 11 bases between. Germline V lookup: CDR1 SGHNT, CDR2 YYREEE (reference sequence). The CDR3 totals 13 residues.